The T cell receptor beta chain under discussion was sequenced for a study of identical twins. The study, taken as a whole, reports: When twins shared out-of-frame alpha sequences, those sequences had excess low generation probability.

On this clonotype: Its antigen is currently unknown. One junction end disagrees with the germline gene, perhaps due to a read error.

The CDR3 runs to 16 residues. Germline CDR1 DFQATT, CDR2 SNEGSKA (reference sequence). Each donor (without exception) was a healthy Caucasian. Template switching added a universal primer site, and cDNA bore unique molecular identifiers. TCRdb ran MiXCR on the 5' RACE reads and lists one entry per CDR3 protein. The table records hundreds of thousands of distinct CDR3 sequences, 6.5% to 9% of them present only once. The sample was also linked to a second study, of yellow fever vaccine responses in identical twins.

The chain couples TRBV20-1 to TRBJ2-7, with 8 positions matching TRBD2. This receptor was obtained from a woman aged 18-30 years in good health. The specimen was CD8+ T cells sorted from blood. CDR3 nucleotide sequence: TGCAGTGCTAGAGCCCCTCTAGCGGGTAGCTCCTGCGAGCAGTACTTC. Translated, it gives CSARAPLAGSSCEQYF.